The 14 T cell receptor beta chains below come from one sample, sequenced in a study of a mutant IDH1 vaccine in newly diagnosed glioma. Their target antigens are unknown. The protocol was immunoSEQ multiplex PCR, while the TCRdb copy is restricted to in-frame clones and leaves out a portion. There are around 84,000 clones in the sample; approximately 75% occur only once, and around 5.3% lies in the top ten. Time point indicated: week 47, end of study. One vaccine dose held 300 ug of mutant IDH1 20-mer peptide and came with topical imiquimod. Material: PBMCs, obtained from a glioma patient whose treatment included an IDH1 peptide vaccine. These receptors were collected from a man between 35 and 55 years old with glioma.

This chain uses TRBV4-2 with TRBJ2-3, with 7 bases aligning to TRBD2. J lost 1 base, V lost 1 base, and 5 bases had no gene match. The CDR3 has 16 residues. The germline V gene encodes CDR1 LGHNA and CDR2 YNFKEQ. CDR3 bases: TGTGCCAGCAGCCAAGTCCCGGGGAGGGGCACAGATACGCAGTATTTT. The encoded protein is CASSQVPGRGTDTQYF.

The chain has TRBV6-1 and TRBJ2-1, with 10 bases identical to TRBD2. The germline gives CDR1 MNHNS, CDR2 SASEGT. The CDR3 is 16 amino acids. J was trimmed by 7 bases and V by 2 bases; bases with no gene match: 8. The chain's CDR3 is CASSERRNSGRNEQFF. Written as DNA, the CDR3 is TGTGCCAGCAGTGAAAGGCGTAATAGCGGGAGGAATGAGCAGTTCTTC.

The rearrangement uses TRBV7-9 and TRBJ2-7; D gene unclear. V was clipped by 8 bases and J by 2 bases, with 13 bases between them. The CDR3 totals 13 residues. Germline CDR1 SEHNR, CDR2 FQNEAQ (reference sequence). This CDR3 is CASHKTGPYEQYF. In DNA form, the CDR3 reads TGTGCCAGCCATAAAACCGGGCCCTACGAGCAGTACTTC.

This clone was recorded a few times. The CDR3 DNA reads TGTGCCAGCAGCGTATTGACAGGGGGCAACTATGGCTACACCTTC. Its protein is CASSVLTGGNYGYTF. The chain recombines TRBV9 with TRBJ1-2; TRBD1 matches at 10 bases. J gave up 2 bases and V 1 base, and 2 bases lay outside the gene matches. Per the germline V gene, CDR1 is SGDLS and CDR2 is YYNGEE. The CDR3 has 15 amino acids. Looking up the rest from reference TRBV9 and TRBJ1-2 gives the full variable domain: DSGVTQTPKHLITATGQRVTLRCSPRSGDLSVYWYQQSLDQGLQFLIQYYNGEERAKGNILERFSAQQFPDLHSELNLSSLELGDSALYFCASSVLTGGNYGYTFGSGTRLTVV.

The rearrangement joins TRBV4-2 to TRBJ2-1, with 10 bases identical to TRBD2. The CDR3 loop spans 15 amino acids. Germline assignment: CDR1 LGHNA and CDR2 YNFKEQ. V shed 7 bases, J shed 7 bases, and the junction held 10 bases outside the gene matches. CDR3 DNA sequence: TGTGCCAGCAACCTTGGGACTAGCGAGGAGAATGAGCAGTTCTTC. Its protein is CASNLGTSEENEQFF.

The CDR3 coding sequence is TGTGCCATCAGTCAAAGGGCGGGGGGTATACTCGACAAAAGGGCCAACGTCCTGACTTTC. Its translation is CAISQRAGGILDKRANVLTF. This rearrangement joins TRBV10-3 to TRBJ2-6; TRBD2 aligns across 8 bases. V was pared by 5 bases and J by 5 bases, with 20 bases of the junction left unmatched. The CDR3 spans 20 residues. Per the germline V gene, CDR1 is ENHRY and CDR2 is SYGVKD.

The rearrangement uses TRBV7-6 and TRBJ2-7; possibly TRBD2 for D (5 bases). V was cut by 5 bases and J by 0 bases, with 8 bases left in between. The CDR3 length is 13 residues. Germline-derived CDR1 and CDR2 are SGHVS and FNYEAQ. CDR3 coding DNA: TGTGCCAGCAGCATGACTAACTCCTACGAGCAGTACTTC. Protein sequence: CASSMTNSYEQYF. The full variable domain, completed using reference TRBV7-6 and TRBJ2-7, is GAGVSQSPRYKVTKRGQDVALRCDPISGHVSLYWYRQALGQGPEFLTYFNYEAQQDKSGLPNDRFSAERPEGSISTLTIQRTEQRDSAMYRCASSMTNSYEQYFGPGTRLTVT.

CDR3 bases: TGTGCCAGCAGCTTGGTTGCCAGAAGCTCTGGGGCCAACGTCCTGACTTTC. Translation: CASSLVARSSGANVLTF. The chain couples TRBV5-4 to TRBJ2-6; D remains unclear. Germline values: CDR1 SGHNT, CDR2 YYREEE (reference sequence). V lost 0 bases, J lost 0 bases, and 10 bases lay in between. This CDR3 has 17 residues.

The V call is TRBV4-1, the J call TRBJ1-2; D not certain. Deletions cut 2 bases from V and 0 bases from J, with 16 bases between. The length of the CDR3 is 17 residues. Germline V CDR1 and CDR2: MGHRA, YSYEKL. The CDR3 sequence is CASSQLKLINTNYGYTF. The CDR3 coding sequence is TGCGCCAGCAGCCAACTAAAGTTAATAAATACTAACTATGGCTACACCTTC.

The DNA of the CDR3 is TGTGCCAGCAGTTACGGACCGAGAAGCTCCTACGAGCAGTACTTC. This translates into CASSYGPRSSYEQYF. The genes are TRBV6-6 and TRBJ2-7; D uncertain. This CDR3 is 15 amino acids long. V shed 2 bases and J shed 0 bases, with 11 bases lying between them. CDR1 and CDR2 (germline): MNHNY, SVGAGI (reference sequence).

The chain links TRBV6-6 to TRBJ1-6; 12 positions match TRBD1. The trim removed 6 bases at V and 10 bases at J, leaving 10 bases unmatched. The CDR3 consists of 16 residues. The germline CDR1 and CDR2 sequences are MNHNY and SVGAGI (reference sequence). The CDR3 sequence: CASRGTGQGAGSPLHF. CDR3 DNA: TGTGCCAGCAGGGGGACGGGACAGGGGGCGGGATCACCCCTCCACTTT.

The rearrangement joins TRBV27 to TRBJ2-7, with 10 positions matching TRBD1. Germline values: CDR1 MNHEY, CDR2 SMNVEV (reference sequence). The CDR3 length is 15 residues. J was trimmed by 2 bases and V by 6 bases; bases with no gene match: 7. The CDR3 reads CASRLVDRGPYEQYF. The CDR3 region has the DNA TGTGCCAGCAGGCTGGTCGACAGGGGGCCCTACGAGCAGTACTTC.

CDR3 in amino acids: CASSQSRDRTNYGYTF. The CDR3 DNA reads TGCGCCAGCAGCCAAAGCCGGGACAGGACTAACTATGGCTACACCTTC. This rearrangement joins TRBV4-1 to TRBJ1-2, with TRBD1 matching 8 bases. CDR3 length: 16 residues. Germline values: CDR1 MGHRA, CDR2 YSYEKL. J lost 0 bases, V lost 2 bases, and 5 bases had no gene match.

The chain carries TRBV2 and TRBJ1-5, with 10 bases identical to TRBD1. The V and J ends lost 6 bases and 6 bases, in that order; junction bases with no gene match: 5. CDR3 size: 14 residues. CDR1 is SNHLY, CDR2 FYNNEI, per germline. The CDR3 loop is CASRGDRGSQPQHF. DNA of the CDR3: TGTGCCAGCAGGGGGGACAGGGGAAGTCAGCCCCAGCATTTT.